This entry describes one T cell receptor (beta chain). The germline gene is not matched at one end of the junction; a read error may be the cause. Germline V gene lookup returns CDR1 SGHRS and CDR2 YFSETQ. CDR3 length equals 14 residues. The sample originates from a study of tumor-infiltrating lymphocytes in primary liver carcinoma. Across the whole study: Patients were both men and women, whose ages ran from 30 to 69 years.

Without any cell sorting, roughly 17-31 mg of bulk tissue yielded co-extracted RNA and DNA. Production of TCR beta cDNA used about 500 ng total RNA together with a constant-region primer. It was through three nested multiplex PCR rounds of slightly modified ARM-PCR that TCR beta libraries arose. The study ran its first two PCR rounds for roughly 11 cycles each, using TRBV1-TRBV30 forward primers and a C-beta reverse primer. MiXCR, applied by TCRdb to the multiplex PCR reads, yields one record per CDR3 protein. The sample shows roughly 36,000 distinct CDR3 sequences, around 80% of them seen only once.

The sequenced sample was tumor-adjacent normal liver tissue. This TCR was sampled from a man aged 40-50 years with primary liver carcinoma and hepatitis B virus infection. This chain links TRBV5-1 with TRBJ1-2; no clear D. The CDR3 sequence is CASSLDEGAYDYTF. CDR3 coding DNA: TGCGCCAGCAGCCTGGACGAGGGCGCCTATGACTACACCTTC.